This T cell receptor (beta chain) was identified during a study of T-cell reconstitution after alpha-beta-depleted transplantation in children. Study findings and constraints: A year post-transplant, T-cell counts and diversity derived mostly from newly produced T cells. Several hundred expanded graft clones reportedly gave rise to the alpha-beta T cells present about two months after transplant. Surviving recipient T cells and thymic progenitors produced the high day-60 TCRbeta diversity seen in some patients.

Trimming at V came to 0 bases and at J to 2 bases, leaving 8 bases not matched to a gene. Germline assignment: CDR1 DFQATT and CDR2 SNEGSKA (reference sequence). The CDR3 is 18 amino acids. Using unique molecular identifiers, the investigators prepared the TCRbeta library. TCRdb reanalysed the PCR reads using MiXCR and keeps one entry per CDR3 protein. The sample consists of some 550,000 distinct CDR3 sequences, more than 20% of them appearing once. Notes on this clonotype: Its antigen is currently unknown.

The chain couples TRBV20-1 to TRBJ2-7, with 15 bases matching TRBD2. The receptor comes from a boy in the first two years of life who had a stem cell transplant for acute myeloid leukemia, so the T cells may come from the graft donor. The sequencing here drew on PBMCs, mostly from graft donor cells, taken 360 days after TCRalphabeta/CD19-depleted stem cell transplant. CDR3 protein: CSAREGTSGGSIPYEQYF. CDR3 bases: TGCAGTGCTAGAGAAGGGACTAGCGGGGGGTCGATTCCCTACGAGCAGTACTTC.